This TCR beta chain was recorded in a study of T cells in Graves' hyperthyroidism and ophthalmopathy (dated by TCRdb to between 2018 and 2021). Some background on the complete study: Peripheral blood samples were taken at initial diagnosis, before any treatment was given. TCR V-J signatures able to tell the groups apart were searched for in a discovery cohort of 100 patients, of whom 43 had Graves' ophthalmopathy and 57 had stable Graves' hyperthyroidism. Prospective prediction of ophthalmopathy was tested in an independent validation cohort consisting of roughly 20 hyperthyroidism patients and 15 or so patients who later progressed to ophthalmopathy. For training and testing, the 100 or so patients in the discovery cohort were randomly divided in a 7:3 ratio. The study also compared thyroid tissue and blood T-cell repertoires from more than five Graves' hyperthyroidism patients. Once sampling was done, hyperthyroidism patients were given methimazole at a starting dose of 30 mg daily, whereas ophthalmopathy patients were given high-dose intravenous methylprednisolone. TCR Vbeta CDR3 sequencing of 140 or so peripheral blood samples (43 ophthalmopathy, 70 to 85 hyperthyroidism and some 17 progressor patients) is reported in the paper.

Findings and caveats that apply to the study as a whole: No statistical method was used to set the sample size in advance, and investigators knew the group allocation. During validation, the model predicted progression to ophthalmopathy a median of approximately 6.5 months ahead of onset, with approximately 70% sensitivity and roughly 72% specificity. Most expanded thyroid clonotypes (frequency above 0.001) were also detected in blood, a finding suggesting that blood repertoires may reflect thyroid immune responses. A 13 V-J signature model separated ophthalmopathy from stable hyperthyroidism, with 87.88% sensitivity and around 84% specificity in cross-validation and 80%/75% in testing.

TCR beta CDR3 regions were amplified from RNA transcripts. The TCR CDR3 was subjected to a first round of RT-PCR using the HTBI primer set and the Qiagen OneStep RT-PCR kit. The libraries were constructed in a second round of multiplex PCR and then size-selected and purified. Paired-end sequencing of the libraries was performed with 100 bp reads on an Illumina HiSeq2000. Turning to the authors' computational methods: SOAPnuke was used to process the raw data, removing reads that contained adapters or uncalled bases, had a mean Phred below 15, or lacked an exact match to the constant primer or identifier. COPE v1.2.5 was used to merge high-quality paired reads, and clonotypes were defined as unique nucleotide sequences. MiTCR v1.1 was used to align the clonotypes against IMGT TRBV, TRBD and TRBJ reference segments. The analysis was restricted to V-J combinations with a frequency above 0.0001, which together covered about 99% of the repertoires. A TCS score was defined as the ratio between F50 (clonal expansion) and ExV (chaos), using BLOSUM62-based TCRdist between CDR3 peptides within each V-J. Welch's t-statistics and random forest reduced 500 to 650 V-J features to 13, which were used in a naive Bayes classifier (R e1071). Through fastp at Q25 and MiXCR, TCRdb rebuilt clones from the public reads, retaining in-frame beta chains. Rows are combined by CDR3 protein, so each entry shows the most common genes and DNA. None of the V and J calls come from the authors' own analysis; TCRdb made them. The sample table lists fewer than 250,000 distinct CDR3 sequences, roughly 15% of them with a count of one. The top ten hold approximately 50% of the sample.

Comments on this clonotype: Its binding antigen is unknown. Within one base of it there is no much larger clone, and no base qualities were kept.

Stable Graves' hyperthyroidism was defined as no progression to ophthalmopathy during 18 months of follow-up. Hyperthyroidism patients were newly diagnosed, had a disease duration of under 2 months, and were aged 18 to 65 years. Any patient with an uncontrolled infection, another autoimmune disease, pregnancy or lactation was excluded. Diagnoses relied on clinical symptoms, serum thyroxine and TRAb, thyroid ultrasound and orbital computed tomography. PBMCs were isolated from more than 9 ml of fresh peripheral blood by Ficoll-Paque density gradient centrifugation. Total RNA was extracted using Trizol reagent, and RNA quality was assessed on an Agilent 2100 Bioanalyzer. Spanning cysteine to phenylalanine, the CDR3 consists of 15 amino acids. The entry retains the CDR3 DNA only, 45 bases that are in frame from base 1. Deletion took 0 bases off V and 6 bases off J, with a span of 11 bases between the germline ends. The germline V gene encodes CDR1 MGHRA and CDR2 YSYEKL.

This TCR was sampled from a man aged 45 to 65 with Graves' hyperthyroidism. Here the chain combines TRBV4-1 and TRBJ2-2; the D gene is unclear. The sequenced sample consisted of blood. The DNA sequence reads TGCGCCAGCAGCCAAGAAGGCCTAGGGCCCGGGGAGCTGTTTTTT. This translates into CASSQEGLGPGELFF.